This is a list of T cell receptor beta chains from one sample in a study of immune evolution from preneoplasia to lung adenocarcinoma. The data were produced by immunoSEQ multiplex PCR, yet TCRdb's version contains in-frame clones alone and is incomplete. Of 25,000 or so clones listed, approximately 69% are singletons. Material: FFPE invasive lung adenocarcinoma tissue. The source is a person in their sixties with invasive lung adenocarcinoma. Some clones in this sample may be carry-over from other donors' samples. CDR3s include the opening cysteine and the closing phenylalanine or tryptophan. A D gene is named only where the DNA matches it firmly. For some rows the clone size is stated as once, few or many, or as a class when expanded; others skip it.

D gene: TRBD1
clone size: medium-sized
V gene: TRBV28
CDR3 protein: CASSPGQGTYEQYF

D gene: TRBD1
clone size: .
V gene: TRBV6-5
CDR3 protein: CASSYGTVPSYEQYF

D gene: .
clone size: once
V gene: TRBV5-1
CDR3 protein: CASSLAGGNANVLTF

D gene: TRBD2
clone size: .
V gene: TRBV7-2
CDR3 protein: CASSSRTSVETQYF

D gene: .
clone size: .
V gene: TRBV28
CDR3 protein: CASSLSRSTGELFF

D gene: TRBD1
clone size: .
V gene: TRBV6-1
CDR3 protein: CASSWKGAQPQHF

D gene: .
clone size: few
V gene: TRBV11-3
CDR3 protein: CASSSGTFMNTEAFF

D gene: .
clone size: .
V gene: TRBV7-2
CDR3 protein: CASTVGSGELFF

D gene: TRBD2
clone size: once
V gene: TRBV29-1
CDR3 protein: CSVGTSGRGGDTQYF

D gene: TRBD2
clone size: once
V gene: TRBV11-3
CDR3 protein: CASSPPAGGPRGSGELFF

D gene: .
clone size: .
V gene: TRBV19
CDR3 protein: CASNRRGANQPQHF

D gene: TRBD1
clone size: .
V gene: TRBV4-3
CDR3 protein: CASKNGTVVYEQYF

D gene: TRBD2
clone size: .
V gene: TRBV10-2
CDR3 protein: CASTQGLAGVGTDTQYF

D gene: .
clone size: .
V gene: TRBV30
CDR3 protein: CAWTPPTSSSYNEQFF

D gene: .
clone size: .
V gene: TRBV14
CDR3 protein: CASSQGGTEAFF

D gene: TRBD2
clone size: once
V gene: TRBV7-2
CDR3 protein: CASSRRTSGRTGELFF

D gene: .
clone size: .
V gene: TRBV18
CDR3 protein: CASSPVAKGRSNQPQHF

D gene: .
clone size: .
V gene: TRBV12-5
CDR3 protein: CASGLVLSPTYEQYF

D gene: TRBD2
clone size: .
V gene: TRBV28
CDR3 protein: CASSFGRGGVLAKNIQYF

D gene: .
clone size: .
V gene: TRBV18
CDR3 protein: CASSPYSTDTQYF

D gene: TRBD2
clone size: .
V gene: TRBV7-2
CDR3 protein: CASSLGVFGGRAGEQYF

D gene: .
clone size: once
V gene: TRBV28
CDR3 protein: CASSGPVGANVLTF

D gene: .
clone size: .
V gene: TRBV19
CDR3 protein: CASNPTSNSGNTIYF

D gene: TRBD1
clone size: few
V gene: TRBV9
CDR3 protein: CASTGQGAAGELFF

D gene: TRBD1
clone size: few
V gene: TRBV28
CDR3 protein: CASDGQGGGYTF

D gene: .
clone size: .
V gene: TRBV18
CDR3 protein: CASSPGTVESGNTIYF

D gene: .
clone size: .
V gene: TRBV6-1
CDR3 protein: CASSQVGSGTQVAGELFF

D gene: TRBD2
clone size: .
V gene: TRBV7-2
CDR3 protein: CASSSIAGVETQYF

D gene: TRBD1
clone size: .
V gene: TRBV4-1
CDR3 protein: CASSQDVGGQGRSSSGNTIYF